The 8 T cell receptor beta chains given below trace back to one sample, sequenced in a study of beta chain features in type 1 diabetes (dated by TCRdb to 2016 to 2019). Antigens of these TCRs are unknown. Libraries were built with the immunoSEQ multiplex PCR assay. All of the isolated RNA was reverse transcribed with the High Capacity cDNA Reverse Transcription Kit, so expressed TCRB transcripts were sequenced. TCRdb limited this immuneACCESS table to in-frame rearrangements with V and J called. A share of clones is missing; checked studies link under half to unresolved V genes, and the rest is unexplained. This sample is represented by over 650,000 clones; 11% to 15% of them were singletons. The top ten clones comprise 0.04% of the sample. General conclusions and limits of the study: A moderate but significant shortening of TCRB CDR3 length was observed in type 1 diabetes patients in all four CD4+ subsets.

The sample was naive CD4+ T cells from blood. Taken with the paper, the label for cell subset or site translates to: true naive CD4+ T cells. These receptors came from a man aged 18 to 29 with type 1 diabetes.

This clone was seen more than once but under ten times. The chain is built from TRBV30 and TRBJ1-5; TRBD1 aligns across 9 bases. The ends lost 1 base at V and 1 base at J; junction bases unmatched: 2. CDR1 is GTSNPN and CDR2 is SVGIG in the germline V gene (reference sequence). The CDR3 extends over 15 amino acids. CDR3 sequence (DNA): TGTGCCTGGAGTGAAGGGACAGGGAGCAATCAGCCCCAGCATTTT. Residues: CAWSEGTGSNQPQHF.

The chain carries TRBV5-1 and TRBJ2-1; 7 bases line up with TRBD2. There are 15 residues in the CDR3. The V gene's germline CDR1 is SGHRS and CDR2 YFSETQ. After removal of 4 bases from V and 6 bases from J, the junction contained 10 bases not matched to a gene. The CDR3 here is CASSPSGGGFNEQFF. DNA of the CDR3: TGCGCCAGCAGCCCGTCTGGCGGGGGATTCAATGAGCAGTTCTTC.

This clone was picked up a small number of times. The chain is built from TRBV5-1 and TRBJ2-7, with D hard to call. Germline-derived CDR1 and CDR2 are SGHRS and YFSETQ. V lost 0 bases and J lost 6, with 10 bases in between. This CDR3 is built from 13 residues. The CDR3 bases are TGCGCCAGCAGCTTGGAAACAGCTCTCGAGCAGTACTTC. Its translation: CASSLETALEQYF.

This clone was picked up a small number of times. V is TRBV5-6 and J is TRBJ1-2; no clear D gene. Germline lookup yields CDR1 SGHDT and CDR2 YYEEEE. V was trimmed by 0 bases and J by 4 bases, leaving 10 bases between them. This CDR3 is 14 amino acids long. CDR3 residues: CASSLEAGSYGYTF. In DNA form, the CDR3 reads TGTGCCAGCAGCTTGGAGGCGGGATCCTATGGCTACACCTTC.

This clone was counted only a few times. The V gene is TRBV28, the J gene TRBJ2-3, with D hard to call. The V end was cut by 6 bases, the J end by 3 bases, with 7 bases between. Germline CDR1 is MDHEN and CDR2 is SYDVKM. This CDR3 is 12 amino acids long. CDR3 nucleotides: TGTGCCAGCAGGGCTGGGACAGATACGCAGTATTTT. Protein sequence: CASRAGTDTQYF.

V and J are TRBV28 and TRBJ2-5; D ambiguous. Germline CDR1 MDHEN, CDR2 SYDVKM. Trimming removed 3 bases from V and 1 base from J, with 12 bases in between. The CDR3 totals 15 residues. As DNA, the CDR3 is TGTGCCAGCAGTTTGCCGGTTTACGGCCAAGAGACCCAGTACTTC. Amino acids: CASSLPVYGQETQYF.

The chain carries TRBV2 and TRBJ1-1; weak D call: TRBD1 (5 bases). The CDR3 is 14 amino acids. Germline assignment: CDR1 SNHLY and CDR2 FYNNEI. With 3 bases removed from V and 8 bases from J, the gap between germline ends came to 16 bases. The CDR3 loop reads CASSEGPREGEAFF. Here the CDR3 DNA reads TGTGCCAGCAGTGAGGGGCCTAGGGAGGGGGAAGCTTTCTTT.

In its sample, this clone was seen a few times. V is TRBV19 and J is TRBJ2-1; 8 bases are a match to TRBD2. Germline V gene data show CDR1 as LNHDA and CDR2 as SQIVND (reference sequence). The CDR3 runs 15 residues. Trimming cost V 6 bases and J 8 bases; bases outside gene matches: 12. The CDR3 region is CASRMWRGAGDEQFF. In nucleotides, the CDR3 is TGTGCCAGTAGAATGTGGCGGGGGGCCGGGGATGAGCAGTTCTTC. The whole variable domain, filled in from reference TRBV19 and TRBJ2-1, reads DGGITQSPKYLFRKEGQNVTLSCEQNLNHDAMYWYRQDPGQGLRLIYYSQIVNDFQKGDIAEGYSVSREKKESFPLTVTSAQKNPTAFYLCASRMWRGAGDEQFFGPGTRLTVL.